These 13 T cell receptor beta chains were all obtained from the same sample, sequenced in a study of graft-versus-host responses after intestinal transplantation. The data were produced by immunoSEQ multiplex PCR, yet TCRdb's version contains in-frame clones alone and is incomplete. This sample has about 85,000 clones, with less than 90% found just once. Antigen specificity for these receptors is unknown. The specimen comprised unstimulated CD8+ T cells sorted from spleen or lymph node cells, sampled before intestinal transplant. These TCRs come from a human donor who received an intestinal transplant.

Only one count was recorded for this clone. V gene TRBV5-6 combines with J gene TRBJ2-3, with 9 bases identical to TRBD2. Germline trimming cut 0 bases from V and 9 bases from J; bases unmatched to any gene: 8. This CDR3 is built from 15 residues. The germline gives CDR1 SGHDT, CDR2 YYEEEE. The CDR3 DNA follows: TGTGCCAGCAGCTTGGTTCTTAGCGGGAGTCCGACGCAGTATTTT. It codes for CASSLVLSGSPTQYF.

This clone was picked up one time. The chain combines TRBV6-5 with TRBJ2-3; the match to TRBD2 covers 13 bases. CDR3 length: 15 residues. V lost 5 bases and J lost 4; bases outside the gene matches: 3. CDR1 and CDR2 (germline): MNHEY, SVGAGI. As DNA, the CDR3 is TGTGCCAGCAGTCTTACTAGCGGGGGGGCAGATACGCAGTATTTT. It yields the protein CASSLTSGGADTQYF.

This clone was counted a single time. The rearrangement links TRBV6-5 to TRBJ2-7, with D perhaps matching TRBD1 (5 bases). Looked up from germline, CDR1 is MNHEY and CDR2 is SVGAGI. This CDR3 comprises 14 residues. V was shortened by 5 bases and J by 6 bases, with 17 bases between the two germline ends. The CDR3, as DNA: TGTGCCAGCAGTGAAGGCAGGGTATTGGGCGAGCAGTACTTC. It codes for CASSEGRVLGEQYF.

J is TRBJ1-1 and V is TRBV9; 7 bases are shared with TRBD1. Germline V gene data show CDR1 as SGDLS and CDR2 as YYNGEE. Losses at the gene ends were 6 bases for V and 0 bases for J; bases not matched to a gene: 2. The CDR3 spans 13 residues. The CDR3 loop is CASTQGVNTEAFF. CDR3 in DNA: TGTGCCAGCACCCAGGGGGTGAACACTGAAGCTTTCTTT.

The chain couples TRBV6-1 to TRBJ2-3; the match to TRBD2 covers 7 bases. Germline CDR1 and CDR2: MNHNS and SASEGT. Trimming at V came to 1 base and at J to 3 bases, leaving 7 bases not matched to a gene. The CDR3 loop spans 16 amino acids. In nucleotides, the CDR3 is TGTGCCAGCAGTGAAGGGGAGGGTGGGGTTACAGATACGCAGTATTTT. Protein product: CASSEGEGGVTDTQYF.

This clone has more than one count but fewer than ten. This chain joins TRBV21-1 and TRBJ1-1. TRBV21-1 is deemed a pseudogene. The length of the CDR3 is 17 residues. The CDR3 loop is CASTRVTPLALNTEAFF. DNA of the CDR3: TGTGCCAGCACTAGGGTAACCCCTCTTGCGTTGAACACTGAAGCTTTCTTT.

In DNA form, the CDR3 reads TGTGCCAGCAGCTACCCGATTCTAGCGGGAGTCACAGATACGCAGTATTTT. This sequence encodes CASSYPILAGVTDTQYF. The chain carries TRBV7-9 and TRBJ2-3; TRBD2 agrees at 10 bases. The germline CDR1 and CDR2 sequences are SEHNR and FQNEAQ (reference sequence). The CDR3 spans 17 residues. Trimming removed 4 bases from V and 2 bases from J; junction bases left unmatched: 9.

The chain recombines TRBV19 with TRBJ2-7; 7 bases are a match to TRBD1. Trimming cost V 3 bases and J 2 bases; bases outside gene matches: 4. The CDR3 is 14 residues long. Germline V gene lookup returns CDR1 LNHDA and CDR2 SQIVND (reference sequence). Here the CDR3 reads CASSMGRGTYEQYF. The CDR3 coding sequence is TGTGCCAGTAGTATGGGCAGGGGGACCTACGAGCAGTACTTC.

This sequence joins TRBV9 and TRBJ1-2, with D possibly matching TRBD1 (5 bases). Trimming cost V 1 base and J 4 bases, with 11 bases left between them. Germline V lookup: CDR1 SGDLS, CDR2 YYNGEE. The CDR3 has 14 residues. This CDR3 reads CASSVWGSGYGYTF. CDR3 nucleotides: TGTGCCAGCAGCGTATGGGGGAGCGGCTATGGCTACACCTTC.

V is TRBV5-1 and J is TRBJ2-1, with 7 bases identical to TRBD1. Germline V gene data show CDR1 as SGHRS and CDR2 as YFSETQ. With V trimmed by 4 bases and J by 3 bases, 7 bases remained unmatched. This CDR3 is built from 15 residues. In DNA form, the CDR3 reads TGCGCCAGCAGCGAAGGGGGCTCGTTCTACAATGAGCAGTTCTTC. Encoded protein: CASSEGGSFYNEQFF.

About this clone itself: The same CDR3 also results from other DNA sequences found in this sample. V gene TRBV9 combines with J gene TRBJ1-2; 8 bases line up with TRBD1. Losses at the gene ends were 3 bases for V and 8 bases for J; bases not matched to a gene: 12. From germline, CDR1 is SGDLS and CDR2 YYNGEE. The CDR3 is made up of 15 amino acids. CDR3 region: CASSADRGPLYGYTF. The CDR3 nucleotides read TGTGCCAGCAGCGCTGACAGGGGTCCTCTCTACGGCTACACCTTC.

The rearrangement joins TRBV29-1 to TRBJ2-7; D could derive from TRBD1 or TRBD2 (5 bases each). The CDR3 has 13 amino acids. Germline CDR1 and CDR2: SQVTM and ANQGSEA. Trimming cost V 8 bases and J 2 bases, with 16 bases left between them. The CDR3 here is CSYPGTAAYEQYF. CDR3 bases: TGCAGCTACCCCGGGACGGCCGCCTACGAGCAGTACTTC.

This clone occurred once. The chain has TRBV9 and TRBJ2-3, with 7 bases identical to TRBD2. CDR1 and CDR2 (germline): SGDLS, YYNGEE. The CDR3 has 15 residues. Trimming removed 3 bases from V and 2 bases from J; junction bases left unmatched: 6. The CDR3 bases are TGTGCCAGCAGCGCCGGACTAGGAATCACAGATACGCAGTATTTT. Protein: CASSAGLGITDTQYF.